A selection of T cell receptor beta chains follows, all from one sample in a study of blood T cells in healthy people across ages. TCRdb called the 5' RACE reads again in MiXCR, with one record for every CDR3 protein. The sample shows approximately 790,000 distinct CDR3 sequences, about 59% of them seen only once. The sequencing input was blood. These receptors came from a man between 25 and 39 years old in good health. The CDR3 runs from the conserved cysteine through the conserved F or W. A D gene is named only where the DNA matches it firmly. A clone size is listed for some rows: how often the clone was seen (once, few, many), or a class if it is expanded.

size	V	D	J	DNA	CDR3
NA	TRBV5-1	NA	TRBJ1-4	TGCGCCAGCAGCGTGGGACACGACAATGAAAAACTGTTTTTT	CASSVGHDNEKLFF
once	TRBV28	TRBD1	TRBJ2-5	TGTGCCAGCAGAAGGGACAGGGGGCCACAGGGGACCCAGTACTTC	CASRRDRGPQGTQYF
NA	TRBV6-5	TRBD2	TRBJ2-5	TGTGCCAGCAGACCTACTAGCGGGGGGACACAAGAGACCCAGTACTTC	CASRPTSGGTQETQYF
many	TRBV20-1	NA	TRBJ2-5	TGCAGTGCTAGACAGGGGGGGGAGACCCAGTACTTC	CSARQGGETQYF
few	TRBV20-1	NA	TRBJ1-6	TGCAGTGCCGAGACTGAAAGTTCCTATAATTCACCCCTCCACTTT	CSAETESSYNSPLHF
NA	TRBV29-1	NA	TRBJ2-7	TGCAGCGTTGACCCGGGGGCCGGCGAGCAGTACTTC	CSVDPGAGEQYF
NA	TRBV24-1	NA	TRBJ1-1	TGTGCCACCGCAGGAGGTTGGAGCACTGAAGCTTTCTTT	CATAGGWSTEAFF
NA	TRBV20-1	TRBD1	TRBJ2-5	TGCAGTGCCACAAAAGCTTCCAGGGGGCGAGAGACCCAGTACTTC	CSATKASRGRETQYF
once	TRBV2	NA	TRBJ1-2	TGTGCCAGCAGCCCGCAGGGTGGTGGCTACACCTTC	CASSPQGGGYTF
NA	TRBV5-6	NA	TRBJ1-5	TGTGCCAGCAGCTTCGGCGCAGACAATCAGCCCCAGCATTTT	CASSFGADNQPQHF
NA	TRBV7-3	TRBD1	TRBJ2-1	TGTGCCAGCAGCGCCGGGACAGCGGCCTACAATGAGCAGTTCTTC	CASSAGTAAYNEQFF
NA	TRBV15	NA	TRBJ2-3	TGTGCCACCGTGCAGGGTAACACAGATACGCAGTATTTT	CATVQGNTDTQYF
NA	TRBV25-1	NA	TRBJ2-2	TGTGCCAGCAGCATCTACGGGGACTTCCGGGAGCTGTTTTTT	CASSIYGDFRELFF
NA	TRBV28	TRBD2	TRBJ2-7	TGTGCCAGCAGTTTAGCTAGCGGGGGACGTTACGAGCAGTACTTC	CASSLASGGRYEQYF
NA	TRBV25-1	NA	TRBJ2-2	TGTGCCAGCAGTGACAGGGGCGGCGATGGGAGAGGGGAGCTGTTTTTT	CASSDRGGDGRGELFF
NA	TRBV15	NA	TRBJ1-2	TGTGCCACCAGTCGAGCTAACTATGGTTACACCTTC	CATSRANYGYTF
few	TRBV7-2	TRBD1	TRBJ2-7	TGTGCCAGCAGCTTACGGTCGGGACAGGGCCACGAGCAGTACTTC	CASSLRSGQGHEQYF
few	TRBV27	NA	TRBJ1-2	TGTGCCAGCAGTTTAAGGGCAGGCAACTATGGCTACACCTTC	CASSLRAGNYGYTF
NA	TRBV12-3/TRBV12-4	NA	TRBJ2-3	TGTGCCAGCACCTTTCGGGGACGGAACACAGATACGCAGTATTTT	CASTFRGRNTDTQYF
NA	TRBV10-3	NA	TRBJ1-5	TGTGCCATCAGTGAAGACGGATTCAATCAGCCCCAGCATTTT	CAISEDGFNQPQHF
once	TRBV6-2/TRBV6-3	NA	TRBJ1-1	TGTGCCAGCAGCAGAACCAGGGGAAGCACTGAAGCTTTCTTT	CASSRTRGSTEAFF
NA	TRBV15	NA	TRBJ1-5	TGTGCCACCAGCAGAGGACAGGTGAATAGCAATCAGCCCCAGCATTTT	CATSRGQVNSNQPQHF